The T cell receptor beta chain described here comes from a study of shared clonotypes between healthy human individuals. Clones were read by immunoSEQ multiplex PCR, and TCRdb kept only the in-frame ones, dropping some. The sample lists 1.6 million or so clones; 95% to 97% were seen once. CDR1 and CDR2 (germline): SGHAT, FQNNGV. The CDR3 runs 15 residues. The trim removed 4 bases at V and 8 bases at J, leaving 8 bases unmatched. Donors included only healthy HIV-negative adults lacking recent acute infections or vaccinations. Material: naive CD4+ T cells sorted from blood. Subset reported: CD45RA+ positively selected. The source is a man aged 25-45 years in good health. This chain joins TRBV11-2 and TRBJ2-3; TRBD2 matches at 11 bases. CDR3 protein: CASSSTSGSGGTQYF. CDR3 coding DNA: TGTGCCAGCAGCTCTACTAGCGGGAGCGGGGGTACGCAGTATTTT.